The source of this TCR beta chain is a study of OX40 agonist ivuxolimab in advanced cancers. Only in-frame clones appear in the TCRdb table, and some are missing; sequencing was by immunoSEQ multiplex PCR. The table includes around 63,000 clones, about 88% detected once. Germline-derived CDR1 and CDR2 are MDHEN and SYDVKM. V gave up 2 bases and J gave up 2 bases; unmatched junction bases: 5. The CDR3 contains 18 residues. This sample comprised CD4+ or CD8+ T cells sorted from blood, obtained in a trial of the OX40 agonist ivuxolimab. The source is an adult with an advanced solid tumor such as melanoma, head and neck, liver or kidney cancer. The chain carries TRBV28 and TRBJ2-3; 15 bases agree with TRBD2. CDR3 sequence reads: CASSLTWTSGRATDTQYF. The CDR3, as DNA: TGTGCCAGCAGTTTAACCTGGACTAGCGGGAGGGCCACAGATACGCAGTATTTT.